This T cell receptor beta chain was captured in a study of blood T cell repertoires in COVID-19. The CDR3 length is 14 residues. V was trimmed by 8 bases and J by 4 bases, leaving 17 bases between them. CDR1 is SGHRS, CDR2 YFSETQ, per germline. Per the study methods: It was from reference gene primer amplification that nucleated cell counts were estimated. Repertoires were generated with immunoSEQ multiplex PCR, while TCRdb's copy carries only in-frame clones and drops some. V and J calls and clone size follow that table, whereas D and trimming were derived from the DNA. The sample consists of about 180,000 clones, under 85% of them appearing once.

The chain employs TRBV5-1 and TRBJ2-3; weak D call: TRBD2 (6 bases). Sample: peripheral blood. The clonotype comes from a woman in her 70s with COVID-19, enrolled during active disease. The CDR3 protein is CASTRDLGPDTQYF. The CDR3 nucleotides read TGCGCCAGTACAAGGGACTTGGGCCCAGATACGCAGTATTTT.